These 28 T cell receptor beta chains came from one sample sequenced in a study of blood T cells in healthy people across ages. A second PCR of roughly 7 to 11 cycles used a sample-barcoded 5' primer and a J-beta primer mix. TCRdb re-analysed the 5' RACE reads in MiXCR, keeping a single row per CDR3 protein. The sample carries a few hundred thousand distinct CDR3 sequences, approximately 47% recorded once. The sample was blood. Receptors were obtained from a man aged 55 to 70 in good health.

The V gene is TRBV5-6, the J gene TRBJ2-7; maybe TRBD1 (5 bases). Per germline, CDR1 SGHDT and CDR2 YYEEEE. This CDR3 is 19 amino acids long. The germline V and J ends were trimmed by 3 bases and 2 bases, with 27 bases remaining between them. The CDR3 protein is CASSSTGNLGHRPTYEQYF. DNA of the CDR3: TGTGCCAGCAGCTCCACAGGTAATCTCGGGCACAGGCCAACCTACGAGCAGTACTTC.

As DNA, the CDR3 is TGCAGCGCAACGGGGGTAGCGGGAGGGACCTACGAGCAGTACTTC. This sequence encodes CSATGVAGGTYEQYF. This sequence joins TRBV20-1 and TRBJ2-4, with TRBD2 matching over 11 bases. The DNA end is more similar to TRBJ2-7, so the J call may be wrong. The CDR3 spans 15 residues. Germline V CDR1 and CDR2: DFQATT, SNEGSKA (reference sequence).

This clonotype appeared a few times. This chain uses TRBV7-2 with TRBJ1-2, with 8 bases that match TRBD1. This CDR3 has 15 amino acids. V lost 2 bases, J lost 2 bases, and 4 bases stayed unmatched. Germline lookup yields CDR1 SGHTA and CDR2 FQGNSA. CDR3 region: CASSLQAGGNYGYTF. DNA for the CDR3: TGTGCCAGCAGCTTACAGGCAGGGGGCAACTATGGCTACACCTTC.

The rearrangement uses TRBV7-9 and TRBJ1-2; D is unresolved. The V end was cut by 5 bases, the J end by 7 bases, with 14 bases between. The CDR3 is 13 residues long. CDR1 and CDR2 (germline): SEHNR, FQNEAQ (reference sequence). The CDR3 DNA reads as TGTGCCAGCAGCACGCCCGAATGGAGTGGCTACACCTTC. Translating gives CASSTPEWSGYTF. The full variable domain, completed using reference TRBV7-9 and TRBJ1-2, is DTGVSQNPRHKITKRGQNVTFRCDPISEHNRLYWYRQTLGQGPEFLTYFQNEAQLEKSRLLSDRFSAERPKGSFSTLEIQRTEQGDSAMYLCASSTPEWSGYTFGSGTRLTVV.

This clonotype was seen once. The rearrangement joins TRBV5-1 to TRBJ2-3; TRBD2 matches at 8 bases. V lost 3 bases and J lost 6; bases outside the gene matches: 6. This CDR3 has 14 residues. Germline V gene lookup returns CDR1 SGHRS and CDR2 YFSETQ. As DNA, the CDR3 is TGCGCCAGCAGCTGGGGACTAGGGGCGGATACGCAGTATTTT. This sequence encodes CASSWGLGADTQYF. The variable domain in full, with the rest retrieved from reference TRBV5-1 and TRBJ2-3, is KAGVTQTPRYLIKTRGQQVTLSCSPISGHRSVSWYQQTPGQGLQFLFEYFSETQRNKGNFPGRFSGRQFSNSRSEMNVSTLELGDSALYLCASSWGLGADTQYFGPGTRLTVL.

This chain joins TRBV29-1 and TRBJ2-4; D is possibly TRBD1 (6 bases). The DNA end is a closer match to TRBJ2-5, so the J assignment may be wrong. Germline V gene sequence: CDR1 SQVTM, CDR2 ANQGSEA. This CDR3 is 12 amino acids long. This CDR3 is CSVDRGEGTQYF. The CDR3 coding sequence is TGCAGCGTTGACAGGGGCGAGGGGACCCAGTACTTC.

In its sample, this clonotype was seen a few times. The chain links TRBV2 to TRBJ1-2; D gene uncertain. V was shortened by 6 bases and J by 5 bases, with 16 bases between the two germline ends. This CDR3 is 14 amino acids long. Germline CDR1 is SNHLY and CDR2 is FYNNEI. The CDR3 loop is CASRGRVDLYGYTF. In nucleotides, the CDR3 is TGTGCCAGCAGAGGGAGGGTGGACCTTTATGGCTACACCTTC.

CDR3 bases: TGTGCCAGCTCACCACCCGGGACAGGCCTTTACGAGCAGTACTTC. Its protein is CASSPPGTGLYEQYF. The V call is TRBV18, the J call TRBJ2-7; TRBD1 matches at 8 bases. The CDR3 covers 15 residues. The trim removed 0 bases at V and 4 bases at J, leaving 5 bases unmatched. Germline CDR1 KGHSH, CDR2 LQKENI.

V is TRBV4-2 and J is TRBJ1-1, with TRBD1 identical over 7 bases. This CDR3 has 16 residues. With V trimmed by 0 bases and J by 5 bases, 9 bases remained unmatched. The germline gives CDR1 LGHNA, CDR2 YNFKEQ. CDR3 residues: CASSQDQGQILTEAFF. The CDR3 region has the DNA TGTGCCAGCAGCCAAGATCAGGGACAGATCTTGACTGAAGCTTTCTTT.

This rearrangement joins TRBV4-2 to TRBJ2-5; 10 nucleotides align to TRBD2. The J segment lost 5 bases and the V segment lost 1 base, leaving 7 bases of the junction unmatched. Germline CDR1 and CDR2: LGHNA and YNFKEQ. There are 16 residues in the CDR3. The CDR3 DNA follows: TGTGCCAGCAGCCAAGCGAGCGGGGGGGCCTCGGAGACCCAGTACTTC. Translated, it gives CASSQASGGASETQYF.

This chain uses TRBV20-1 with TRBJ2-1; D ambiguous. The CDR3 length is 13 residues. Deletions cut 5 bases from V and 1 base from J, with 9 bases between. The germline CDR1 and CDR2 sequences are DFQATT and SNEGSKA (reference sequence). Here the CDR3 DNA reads TGCAGTGCTGGCACAGTATCCTACAATGAGCAGTTCTTC. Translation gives CSAGTVSYNEQFF.

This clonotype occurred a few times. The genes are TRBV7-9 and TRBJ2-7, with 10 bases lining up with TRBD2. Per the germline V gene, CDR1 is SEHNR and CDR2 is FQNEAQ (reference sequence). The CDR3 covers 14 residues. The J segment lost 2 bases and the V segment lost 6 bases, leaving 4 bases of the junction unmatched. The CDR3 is CASRSSGSTYEQYF. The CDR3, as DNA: TGTGCCAGCAGATCTAGCGGGAGCACCTACGAGCAGTACTTC. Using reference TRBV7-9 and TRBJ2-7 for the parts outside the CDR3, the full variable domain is DTGVSQNPRHKITKRGQNVTFRCDPISEHNRLYWYRQTLGQGPEFLTYFQNEAQLEKSRLLSDRFSAERPKGSFSTLEIQRTEQGDSAMYLCASRSSGSTYEQYFGPGTRLTVT.

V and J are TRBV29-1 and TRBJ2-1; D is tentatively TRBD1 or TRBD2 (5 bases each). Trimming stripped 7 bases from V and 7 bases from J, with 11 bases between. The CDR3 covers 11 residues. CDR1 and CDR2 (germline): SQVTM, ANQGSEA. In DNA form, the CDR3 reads TGCAGCGGGGGCGGAGGTAATGAGCAGTTCTTC. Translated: CSGGGGNEQFF.

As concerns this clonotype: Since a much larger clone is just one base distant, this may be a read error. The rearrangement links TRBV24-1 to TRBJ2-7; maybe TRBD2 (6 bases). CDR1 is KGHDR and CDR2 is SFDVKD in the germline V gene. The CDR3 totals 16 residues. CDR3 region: CATSETGTGDFGERYF. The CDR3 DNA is TGTGCCACCAGTGAGACCGGGACGGGGGATTTCGGTGAGCGGTACTTC.

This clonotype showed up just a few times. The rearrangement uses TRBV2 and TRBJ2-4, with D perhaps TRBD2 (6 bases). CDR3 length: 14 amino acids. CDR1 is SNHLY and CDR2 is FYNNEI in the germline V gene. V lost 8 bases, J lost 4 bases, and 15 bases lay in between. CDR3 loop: CASEPREIKNIQYF. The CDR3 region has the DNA TGTGCCAGCGAGCCCCGGGAGATAAAAAACATTCAGTACTTC.

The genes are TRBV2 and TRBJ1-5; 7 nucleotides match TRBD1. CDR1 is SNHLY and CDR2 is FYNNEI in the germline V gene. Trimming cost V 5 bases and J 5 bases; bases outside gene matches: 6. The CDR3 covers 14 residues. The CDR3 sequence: CASSSWDSYQPQHF. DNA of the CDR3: TGTGCCAGCAGTTCCTGGGACAGCTATCAGCCCCAGCATTTT.

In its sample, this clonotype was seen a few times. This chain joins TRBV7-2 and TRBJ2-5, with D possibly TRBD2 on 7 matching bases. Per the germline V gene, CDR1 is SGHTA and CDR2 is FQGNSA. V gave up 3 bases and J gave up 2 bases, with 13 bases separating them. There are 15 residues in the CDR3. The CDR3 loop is CASSLMGGHQETQYF. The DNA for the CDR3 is TGTGCCAGCAGCTTGATGGGGGGGCATCAAGAGACCCAGTACTTC.

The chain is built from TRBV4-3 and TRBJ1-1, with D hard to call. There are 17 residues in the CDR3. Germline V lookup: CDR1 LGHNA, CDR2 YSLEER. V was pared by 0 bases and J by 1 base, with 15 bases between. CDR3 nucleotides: TGCGCCAGCAGCCAAGATTGGTCCCAGCAATCGAACACTGAAGCTTTCTTT. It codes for CASSQDWSQQSNTEAFF.

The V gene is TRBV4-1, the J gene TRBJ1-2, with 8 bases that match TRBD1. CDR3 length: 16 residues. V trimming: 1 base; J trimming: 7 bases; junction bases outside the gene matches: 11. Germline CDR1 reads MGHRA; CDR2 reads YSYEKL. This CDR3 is CASSQAPARGPLGYTF. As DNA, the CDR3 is TGCGCCAGCAGCCAAGCCCCCGCCAGGGGGCCCCTTGGCTACACCTTC.

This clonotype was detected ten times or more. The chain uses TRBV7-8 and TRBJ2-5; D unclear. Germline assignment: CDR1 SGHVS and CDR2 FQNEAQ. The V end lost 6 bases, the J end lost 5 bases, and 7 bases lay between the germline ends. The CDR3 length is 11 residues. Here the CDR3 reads CASSIGETQYF. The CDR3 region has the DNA TGTGCCAGCAGTATAGGGGAGACCCAGTACTTC.

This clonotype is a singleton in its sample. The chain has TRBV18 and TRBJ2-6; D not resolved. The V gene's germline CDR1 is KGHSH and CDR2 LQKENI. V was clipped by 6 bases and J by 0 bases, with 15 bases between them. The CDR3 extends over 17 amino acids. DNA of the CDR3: TGTGCCAGCTCCCCTGTAGGCCCGAGCTCTGGGGCCAACGTCCTGACTTTC. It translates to CASSPVGPSSGANVLTF.

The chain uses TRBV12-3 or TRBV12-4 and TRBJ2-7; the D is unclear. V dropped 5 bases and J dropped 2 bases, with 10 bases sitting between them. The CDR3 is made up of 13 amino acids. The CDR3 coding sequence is TGTGCCAGCAGTGTGTCGGGCCCCTACGAGCAGTACTTC. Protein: CASSVSGPYEQYF.

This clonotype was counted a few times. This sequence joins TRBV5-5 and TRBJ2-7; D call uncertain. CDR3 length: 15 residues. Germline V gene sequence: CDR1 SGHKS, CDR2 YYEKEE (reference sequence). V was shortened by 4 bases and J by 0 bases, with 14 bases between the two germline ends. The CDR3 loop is CASSQSVSGSYEQYF. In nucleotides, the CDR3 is TGTGCCAGCAGCCAATCGGTGAGTGGCTCCTACGAGCAGTACTTC.

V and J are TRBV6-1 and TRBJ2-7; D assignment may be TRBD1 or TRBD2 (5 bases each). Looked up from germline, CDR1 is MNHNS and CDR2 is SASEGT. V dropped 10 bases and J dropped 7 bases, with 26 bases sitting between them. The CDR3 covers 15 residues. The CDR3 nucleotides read TGTGCCACCAAGAGGGACCTCACGGGCCCGAAGGAGCAGTACTTC. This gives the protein CATKRDLTGPKEQYF.

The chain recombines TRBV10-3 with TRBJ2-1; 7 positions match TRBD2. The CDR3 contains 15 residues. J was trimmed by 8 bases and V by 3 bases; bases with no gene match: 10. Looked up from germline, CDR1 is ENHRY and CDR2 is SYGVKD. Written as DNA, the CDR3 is TGTGCCATCAGTGAATCTGACGGGGAGGGCGATGAGCAGTTCTTC. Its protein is CAISESDGEGDEQFF.

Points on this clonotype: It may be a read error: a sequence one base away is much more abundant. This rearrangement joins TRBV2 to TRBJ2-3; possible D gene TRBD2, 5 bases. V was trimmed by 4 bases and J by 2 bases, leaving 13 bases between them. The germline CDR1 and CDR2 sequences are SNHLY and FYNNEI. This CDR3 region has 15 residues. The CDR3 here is CASSGRTSFTDTQYF. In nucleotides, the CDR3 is TGTGCCAGCAGTGGCAGGACTTCCTTCACAGATACGCAGTATTTT.

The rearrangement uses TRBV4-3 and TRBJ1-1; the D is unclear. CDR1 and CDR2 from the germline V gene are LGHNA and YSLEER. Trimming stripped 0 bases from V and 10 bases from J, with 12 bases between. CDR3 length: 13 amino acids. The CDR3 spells CASSQDGPPAAFF. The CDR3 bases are TGCGCCAGCAGCCAAGATGGTCCCCCGGCAGCTTTCTTT.

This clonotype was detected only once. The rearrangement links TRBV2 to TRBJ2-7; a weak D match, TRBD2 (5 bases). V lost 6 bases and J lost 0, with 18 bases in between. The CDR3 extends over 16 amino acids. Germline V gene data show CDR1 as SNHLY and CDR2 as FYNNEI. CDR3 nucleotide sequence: TGTGCCAGCAGGCTAGGGCTGCCGGGAAGCTCCTACGAGCAGTACTTC. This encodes CASRLGLPGSSYEQYF.